The 24 T cell receptor beta chains reported below all come from one sample, sequenced in a study of T cells after yellow fever vaccination. TCRdb reanalysed the 5' RACE reads using MiXCR and keeps one entry per CDR3 protein. The sample includes 250,000 to 350,000 distinct CDR3 sequences, 8.7% of them seen just once. Sequencing used CD4+ T cells sorted from PBMCs, obtained 5 days after the yellow fever booster vaccination. The receptor set was obtained from a man between 18 and 35 years old who received the YFV17D yellow fever vaccine.

Ten or more counts support this clonotype. The chain joins TRBV29-1 to TRBJ2-3; D is possibly TRBD1 or TRBD2 (5 bases each). Germline CDR1 is SQVTM and CDR2 is ANQGSEA. V shed 6 bases and J shed 1 base, with 20 bases lying between them. The CDR3 has 16 amino acids. This CDR3 is CSVGVLPGRGTDTQYF. The CDR3 region has the DNA TGCAGCGTCGGAGTACTGCCGGGACGGGGCACAGATACGCAGTATTTT.

V is TRBV2 and J is TRBJ1-1; 9 positions match TRBD1. CDR1 and CDR2 from the germline V gene are SNHLY and FYNNEI. The CDR3 loop spans 14 amino acids. V was pared by 10 bases and J by 3 bases, with 9 bases of the junction left unmatched. Written as DNA, the CDR3 is TGTGCCACTTCCGGACAGGGGCTGTACACTGAAGCTTTCTTT. It encodes CATSGQGLYTEAFF.

The chain carries TRBV27 and TRBJ1-6, with D tentatively TRBD1 (5 bases). Germline V lookup: CDR1 MNHEY, CDR2 SMNVEV (reference sequence). Trimming stripped 0 bases from V and 0 bases from J, with 15 bases between. The CDR3 loop spans 19 amino acids. The CDR3 DNA follows: TGTGCCAGCAGTTTATCGATGGGGCGCGGGAGCTCCTATAATTCACCCCTCCACTTT. Translation gives CASSLSMGRGSSYNSPLHF.

This clonotype was counted only a few times. This sequence joins TRBV5-1 and TRBJ1-4; a weak D match, TRBD1 (6 bases). The length of the CDR3 is 16 residues. V was clipped by 4 bases and J by 2 bases, with 15 bases between them. Germline assignment: CDR1 SGHRS and CDR2 YFSETQ. The CDR3 region is CASSLRGGLTNEKLFF. Here the CDR3 DNA reads TGCGCCAGCAGCCTACGTGGGGGCTTGACTAATGAAAAACTGTTTTTT.

The table lists this clonotype with a few counts. The CDR3 DNA reads as TGTGCCAGCAGCGTAGACAAGGATAATTCACCCCTCCACTTT. Encoded protein: CASSVDKDNSPLHF. V gene TRBV9 combines with J gene TRBJ1-6; D uncertain. This CDR3 spans 14 amino acids. Germline CDR1 SGDLS, CDR2 YYNGEE. V was clipped by 0 bases and J by 5 bases, with 6 bases between them.

V gene TRBV5-6 combines with J gene TRBJ2-5, with D unclear. The ends were cut back, 4 bases at V and 7 bases at J, with 11 bases in the middle. The CDR3 totals 12 residues. CDR1 is SGHDT, CDR2 YYEEEE, per germline. This CDR3 is CASSPTAGTQYF. The DNA for the CDR3 is TGTGCCAGCAGCCCAACGGCCGGGACCCAGTACTTC. Full variable domain (missing parts from reference TRBV5-6 and TRBJ2-5): DAGVTQSPTHLIKTRGQQVTLRCSPKSGHDTVSWYQQALGQGPQFIFQYYEEEERQRGNFPDRFSGHQFPNYSSELNVNALLLGDSALYLCASSPTAGTQYFGPGTRLLVL.

This clonotype occurred many times. The rearrangement joins TRBV24-1 to TRBJ2-3; 9 bases fit TRBD2. Germline-derived CDR1 and CDR2 are KGHDR and SFDVKD. The CDR3 is 16 amino acids. Trimming at V came to 5 bases and at J to 0 bases, leaving 5 bases not matched to a gene. CDR3 DNA sequence: TGTGCCACCAGTGTTGGGACTAGCCTTAGCACAGATACGCAGTATTTT. Translated: CATSVGTSLSTDTQYF.

This clonotype was found many times. CDR3 residues: CASSLSPDRADSPLHF. The DNA of the CDR3 is TGCGCCAGCAGCTTATCCCCGGACCGGGCCGATTCACCCCTCCACTTT. The J gene is TRBJ1-6, the V gene TRBV5-1; no firm D call. Per the germline V gene, CDR1 is SGHRS and CDR2 is YFSETQ. Between the trimmed V and J ends, which lost 2 bases and 8 bases, there was a span of 17 bases. The CDR3 loop spans 16 amino acids.

This clonotype was counted ten times or more. The CDR3 sequence: CASGSLAQGAADTQYF. CDR3 DNA: TGTGCCAGCGGTAGTTTAGCCCAGGGGGCCGCAGATACGCAGTATTTT. V usage is TRBV12-3 or TRBV12-4 and J usage is TRBJ2-3, with 8 bases aligning to TRBD1. The CDR3 runs 16 residues. V shed 8 bases, J shed 4 bases, and the junction held 14 bases outside the gene matches.

The chain employs TRBV20-1 and TRBJ1-1, with no clear D. CDR3 size: 14 residues. In germline, CDR1 is DFQATT, CDR2 SNEGSKA (reference sequence). Trimming took 7 bases from V and 0 from J, leaving 15 bases between them. CDR3: CSVKTGSMNTEAFF. DNA of the CDR3: TGCAGTGTCAAAACGGGGAGCATGAACACTGAAGCTTTCTTT.

This clonotype showed up many times. J is TRBJ2-2 and V is TRBV10-3; weak D call: TRBD2 (6 bases). CDR1 ENHRY and CDR2 SYGVKD come from the germline V gene. This CDR3 contains 15 residues. Deletions cut 4 bases from V and 3 bases from J, with 12 bases between. The CDR3 here is CAISAHPGDTGELFF. Written as DNA, the CDR3 is TGTGCCATCAGTGCGCACCCGGGGGACACCGGGGAGCTGTTTTTT.

The chain combines TRBV12-5 with TRBJ1-1; no definite D call. With 1 base removed from V and 0 bases from J, the gap between germline ends came to 21 bases. This CDR3 contains 19 residues. Germline CDR1 is LGHNT and CDR2 is FRNRAP. The CDR3 spells CASGLAPDGEEGMNTEAFF. Here the CDR3 DNA reads TGTGCTAGTGGTTTGGCCCCGGACGGAGAAGAGGGTATGAACACTGAAGCTTTCTTT.

This clonotype was picked up a small number of times. The chain uses TRBV24-1 and TRBJ2-3; D gene uncertain. Germline CDR1 KGHDR, CDR2 SFDVKD. This CDR3 is 14 amino acids long. V dropped 5 bases and J dropped 0 bases, with 8 bases sitting between them. CDR3 bases: TGTGCCACCAGTGCCCCGGGTAGCACAGATACGCAGTATTTT. Translated, it gives CATSAPGSTDTQYF.

The chain uses TRBV10-3 and TRBJ1-4; no clear D gene. Germline CDR1 reads ENHRY; CDR2 reads SYGVKD. This CDR3 is built from 15 residues. With 8 bases removed from V and 2 bases from J, the gap between germline ends came to 15 bases. The CDR3 reads CAIGRGASTNEKLFF. In nucleotides, the CDR3 is TGTGCCATCGGTCGGGGAGCCTCCACTAATGAAAAACTGTTTTTT.

This clonotype showed up just a few times. The chain carries TRBV7-8 and TRBJ1-1; 10 bases match TRBD1. Germline V gene data show CDR1 as SGHVS and CDR2 as FQNEAQ. The CDR3 spans 15 residues. Trimming took 1 base from V and 5 from J; bases not matched to a gene: 4. CDR3 in amino acids: CASSLETGGATEAFF. DNA of the CDR3: TGTGCCAGCAGCTTAGAGACAGGGGGCGCAACTGAAGCTTTCTTT.

Ten or more counts support this clonotype. The genes are TRBV6-5 and TRBJ2-7; 8 bases fit TRBD1. The V segment lost 4 bases and the J segment 7 bases; nucleotides outside the gene matches: 18. The germline CDR1 and CDR2 sequences are MNHEY and SVGAGI. CDR3 size: 17 residues. In DNA form, the CDR3 reads TGTGCCAGCAGTTCACTCGCCTCAGGGGGCTTTTTAGGGGAGCAGTACTTC. It codes for CASSSLASGGFLGEQYF.

The sample holds a few counts of this clonotype. The V and J genes are TRBV14 and TRBJ1-4; no firm D call. The V and J ends lost 0 bases and 7 bases respectively, with 9 bases between them. The length of the CDR3 is 14 residues. Looked up from germline, CDR1 is SGHDN and CDR2 is FVKESK. CDR3: CASSQESMIEKLFF. As DNA, the CDR3 is TGTGCCAGCAGCCAAGAATCCATGATTGAAAAACTGTTTTTT.

This chain links TRBV19 with TRBJ1-5; a possible D gene is TRBD1 (6 bases). Germline V lookup: CDR1 LNHDA, CDR2 SQIVND (reference sequence). This CDR3 contains 17 residues. Trimming pared 2 bases from V and 5 bases from J, leaving 19 bases between. CDR3 nucleotides: TGTGCCAGTAGTATACTTCTTGGGCGGGGGGGCGATCAGCCCCAGCATTTT. It is translated as CASSILLGRGGDQPQHF.

This clonotype was counted ten times or more. This rearrangement joins TRBV7-6 to TRBJ2-1, with TRBD2 identical over 7 bases. The CDR3 length is 13 residues. The trim removed 6 bases at V and 5 bases at J, leaving 4 bases unmatched. The germline V gene encodes CDR1 SGHVS and CDR2 FNYEAQ. DNA for the CDR3: TGTGCCAGCAGGGGGACTAAAAACAATGAGCAGTTCTTC. Protein: CASRGTKNNEQFF.

The rearrangement uses TRBV7-8 and TRBJ1-1, with D tentatively TRBD1 (5 bases). Germline V gives CDR1 SGHVS, CDR2 FQNEAQ. The V end was cut by 4 bases, the J end by 0 bases, with 12 bases between. The CDR3 is 15 amino acids. This chain's CDR3 is CASSSRTGLNTEAFF. In DNA, the CDR3 is TGTGCCAGCAGCTCGCGGACGGGGCTGAACACTGAAGCTTTCTTT.

A few counts support this clonotype. The rearrangement links TRBV29-1 to TRBJ1-1; the match to TRBD1 covers 7 bases. This CDR3 contains 15 residues. The germline V gene has CDR1 SQVTM and CDR2 ANQGSEA. Unmatched junction bases numbered 12, after V lost 6 bases and J lost 2 bases. The CDR3 sequence: CSVREGRGHNTEAFF. In nucleotides, the CDR3 is TGCAGCGTCCGGGAGGGGAGGGGGCACAACACTGAAGCTTTCTTT.

This clonotype showed up many times. The chain couples TRBV6-6 to TRBJ2-2, with D hard to call. Trimming removed 9 bases from V and 2 bases from J, with 16 bases in between. Germline V gene sequence: CDR1 MNHNY, CDR2 SVGAGI (reference sequence). This CDR3 spans 15 amino acids. The CDR3 loop reads CASDKGKGNTGELFF. CDR3 in DNA: TGTGCCAGTGATAAGGGCAAAGGAAACACCGGGGAGCTGTTTTTT.

This clonotype came up many times. This rearrangement joins TRBV3-1 to TRBJ2-4, with D unresolved. Germline V lookup: CDR1 LGHDT, CDR2 YNNKEL (reference sequence). CDR3 length: 14 amino acids. V gave up 1 base and J gave up 6 bases, with 10 bases separating them. DNA of the CDR3: TGTGCCAGCAGCCAAGGGGCCTGGGCAAACATTCAGTACTTC. Its translation: CASSQGAWANIQYF.

This chain connects TRBV4-1 to TRBJ2-4; 12 bases align to TRBD2. The germline V gene encodes CDR1 MGHRA and CDR2 YSYEKL. The junction had 3 bases not matched to a gene; V was cut back by 3 bases and J by 6 bases. The CDR3 runs to 15 residues. CDR3 DNA: TGCGCCAGCAGCCACCTAGCGGGGGGGGGAAACATTCAGTACTTC. Translated, it gives CASSHLAGGGNIQYF.